These T cell receptor beta chains were read from a single sample in a study of blood T cell repertoires in COVID-19. TCRdb keeps only in-frame clones here, not all; method: immunoSEQ multiplex PCR. The sample records around 69,000 clones, roughly 84% being singletons. Sequenced material: peripheral blood. Source of these receptors: a man between 50 and 59 years old with active COVID-19. The CDR3 runs from the conserved cysteine through the conserved F or W. D genes are given only for firm matches. Size values are once, few and many counts, or a class for expanded clones, and some rows have none.

J: TRBJ2-1; V: TRBV19; D: TRBD2; size: NA; DNA: TGTGCCAGTAGTATACAACTAGCGGGGGGCTACAATGAGCAGTTCTTC; CDR3: CASSIQLAGGYNEQFF
J: TRBJ2-6; V: TRBV18; D: NA; size: NA; DNA: TGTGCCAGCTCACCAGTAACCGGTCCCAGACAGGACTCGTCCTCTGGGGCCAACGTCCTGACTTTC; CDR3: CASSPVTGPRQDSSSGANVLTF
J: TRBJ2-1; V: TRBV4-1; D: TRBD1; size: few; DNA: TGCGCCAGCAGCCCTCCGGGACAGGGGGGCAGATGGCAGTTCTTC; CDR3: CASSPPGQGGRWQFF
J: TRBJ1-6; V: TRBV4-1; D: NA; size: NA; DNA: TGCGCCAGCAGCCAAGATTTCAGAAGATCACCCCTCCACTTT; CDR3: CASSQDFRRSPLHF
J: TRBJ1-1; V: TRBV2; D: NA; size: NA; DNA: TGTGCCAGCAGGGCAGACTACACTGAAGCTTTCTTT; CDR3: CASRADYTEAFF
J: TRBJ2-2; V: TRBV9; D: NA; size: NA; DNA: TGTGCCAGCAGCGTAGGGGCAGGCACGGTGACCGGGGAGCTGTTTTTT; CDR3: CASSVGAGTVTGELFF
J: TRBJ2-3; V: TRBV5-1; D: TRBD2; size: NA; DNA: TGCGCCAGCAGGAGGGAGGGCCAGTTCACAGATACGCAGTATTTT; CDR3: CASRREGQFTDTQYF
J: TRBJ1-5; V: TRBV5-1; D: NA; size: few; DNA: TGCGCCAGCAGCTTTGGGTCAGGGCCAGAGGCGCCCCAGCATTTT; CDR3: CASSFGSGPEAPQHF
J: TRBJ1-1; V: TRBV4-1; D: NA; size: NA; DNA: TGCGCCAGCAGCCTACATCCCCGGAACACTGAAGCTTTCTTT; CDR3: CASSLHPRNTEAFF
J: TRBJ2-2; V: TRBV9; D: TRBD2; size: NA; DNA: TGTGCCAGCAGCTCAGCCCGGCTAGCGGTGGGCGGGGAGCTGTTTTTT; CDR3: CASSSARLAVGGELFF
J: TRBJ1-5; V: TRBV2; D: NA; size: NA; DNA: TGTGCCAGCAAGAGGAGTGGTGGCAATCAGCCCCAGCATTTT; CDR3: CASKRSGGNQPQHF
J: TRBJ1-2; V: TRBV30; D: NA; size: NA; DNA: TGTGCCTGGAGTTCTGATTCAGGGGCCCGCTATGGCTACACCTTC; CDR3: CAWSSDSGARYGYTF
J: TRBJ1-2; V: TRBV7-2; D: TRBD1; size: once; DNA: TGTGCCAGCAGCTCACCGGGTGGCAGGGGGACGTACTATGGCTACACCTTC; CDR3: CASSSPGGRGTYYGYTF
J: TRBJ2-3; V: TRBV9; D: TRBD2; size: NA; DNA: TGTGCCAGCAGCGGGACTAGCGGGGGGCTGGGGAATACGCAGTATTTT; CDR3: CASSGTSGGLGNTQYF
J: TRBJ1-2; V: TRBV6-5; D: NA; size: once; DNA: TGTGCCAGCAGCCGCAAGGGGGTGGGCTATGGCTACACCTTC; CDR3: CASSRKGVGYGYTF
J: TRBJ2-2; V: TRBV29-1; D: NA; size: once; DNA: TGCAGCGTTGATACAGGGAACACCGGGGAGCTGTTTTTT; CDR3: CSVDTGNTGELFF
J: TRBJ1-1; V: TRBV2; D: TRBD1; size: NA; DNA: TGTGCCAGCAGTAGCACCCCCCCAGGGGGCAAACAAGCTTTCTTT; CDR3: CASSSTPPGGKQAFF
J: TRBJ2-7; V: TRBV6-2/TRBV6-3; D: TRBD2; size: NA; DNA: TGTGCCAGCAGTTCCACCCCGGGGCTGCGGGGGTCTTCCTACGAGCAGTACTTC; CDR3: CASSSTPGLRGSSYEQYF
J: TRBJ2-5; V: TRBV7-2; D: NA; size: NA; DNA: TGTGCCAGCAGCCGTTGGAGTGTCAGGGGTCAAGAGACCCAGTACTTC; CDR3: CASSRWSVRGQETQYF
J: TRBJ2-7; V: TRBV6-5; D: TRBD2; size: NA; DNA: TGTGCCAGCAGTTACAAGGGACTAGCCCCCCACGAGCAGTACTTC; CDR3: CASSYKGLAPHEQYF
J: TRBJ1-4; V: TRBV11-2; D: TRBD1; size: NA; DNA: TGTGCCAGCAGCCCCGCCCGGGACAGGGCTGAAAAACTGTTTTTT; CDR3: CASSPARDRAEKLFF
J: TRBJ2-5; V: TRBV24-1; D: NA; size: NA; DNA: TGTGCCACCAGTGATCCCCGGTTCGGAGAGACCCAGTACTTC; CDR3: CATSDPRFGETQYF
J: TRBJ1-4; V: TRBV6-5; D: TRBD1; size: once; DNA: TGTGCCAGCAGGGGGACAGGGAACGAAAAACTGTTTTTT; CDR3: CASRGTGNEKLFF
J: TRBJ2-5; V: TRBV3-1/TRBV3-2; D: NA; size: NA; DNA: TGTGCCAGCAGCCATCTAGAGACCCAGTACTTC; CDR3: CASSHLETQYF
J: TRBJ1-1; V: TRBV5-1; D: TRBD1; size: NA; DNA: TGCGCCAGCAGCGAGACAGGGCTGGGCACTGAAGCTTTCTTT; CDR3: CASSETGLGTEAFF
J: TRBJ2-5; V: TRBV5-6; D: NA; size: NA; DNA: TGTGCCAGCAGCATTGAAGGAAGGAGGGTGGGAGAGACCCAGTACTTC; CDR3: CASSIEGRRVGETQYF
J: TRBJ1-2; V: TRBV6-5; D: TRBD1; size: NA; DNA: TGTGCCAGCAGCTCAACAGGGGGCATTGGCTACACCTTC; CDR3: CASSSTGGIGYTF
J: TRBJ2-2; V: TRBV30; D: TRBD1; size: NA; DNA: TGTGCCTGGCTAGGGACAGATAACACCGGGGAGCTGTTTTTT; CDR3: CAWLGTDNTGELFF
J: TRBJ1-2; V: TRBV7-2; D: TRBD1; size: NA; DNA: TGTGCCAGCAGCTTAGGAGGGACAGGGGACTATGGCTACACCTTC; CDR3: CASSLGGTGDYGYTF
J: TRBJ2-3; V: TRBV10-3; D: TRBD1; size: NA; DNA: TGTGCCATCATGGGACAGGGGGCCTCAGATACGCAGTATTTT; CDR3: CAIMGQGASDTQYF
J: TRBJ2-5; V: TRBV21-1; D: NA; size: NA; DNA: TGTGCCAGCAGCAAAGGGGGGCTCAGCGGGGGCCTGTACCAAGAGACCCAGTACTTC; CDR3: CASSKGGLSGGLYQETQYF
J: TRBJ2-1; V: TRBV4-2; D: NA; size: NA; DNA: TGTGCCAGCAGCCCGGGGTGGAGAACCTCCTACAATGAGCAGTTCTTC; CDR3: CASSPGWRTSYNEQFF
J: TRBJ2-3; V: TRBV6-5; D: NA; size: NA; DNA: TGTGCCAGCAGCCTAGGCCCCCACACAGATACGCAGTATTTT; CDR3: CASSLGPHTDTQYF
J: TRBJ1-2; V: TRBV27; D: NA; size: NA; DNA: TGTGCCAGCAGGGGGGCCTCTGGCTACACCTTC; CDR3: CASRGASGYTF
J: TRBJ2-5; V: TRBV4-1; D: NA; size: NA; DNA: TGCGCCAGCAGCCCTGGGCTGTGGGAGACCCAGTACTTC; CDR3: CASSPGLWETQYF
J: TRBJ2-7; V: TRBV30; D: TRBD2; size: NA; DNA: TGTGCCTCCACGGCGGGGGGTAGTTCCTACGAGCAGTACTTC; CDR3: CASTAGGSSYEQYF
J: TRBJ2-2; V: TRBV6-5; D: TRBD2; size: NA; DNA: TGTGCCAGCATTCGAGAAGCGGGAGGTTCCGGGGAGCTGTTTTTT; CDR3: CASIREAGGSGELFF
J: TRBJ1-2; V: TRBV3-1/TRBV3-2; D: NA; size: NA; DNA: TGTGCCAGCAGCCAACATTCTGCGAACTATGGCTACACCTTC; CDR3: CASSQHSANYGYTF
J: TRBJ1-6; V: TRBV6-5; D: NA; size: NA; DNA: TGTGCCAGCAGGGACAGCTCCTATAATTCACCCCTCCACTTT; CDR3: CASRDSSYNSPLHF
J: TRBJ1-1; V: TRBV2; D: TRBD1; size: NA; DNA: TGTGCCAGCAGGACAGGGTTGAACACTGAAGCTTTCTTT; CDR3: CASRTGLNTEAFF
J: TRBJ1-4; V: TRBV29-1; D: NA; size: NA; DNA: TGCAGCGTCCAGGGGACTAATGAAAAACTGTTTTTT; CDR3: CSVQGTNEKLFF
J: TRBJ1-2; V: TRBV6-5; D: TRBD1; size: NA; DNA: TGTGCCAGCAGTTCCCTGGACAGGGGGACTAACTATGGCTACACCTTC; CDR3: CASSSLDRGTNYGYTF
J: TRBJ2-1; V: TRBV5-4; D: TRBD2; size: NA; DNA: TGTGCCAGCAGCTTGTTTTCGGGGGGTTTCAATGAGCAGTTCTTC; CDR3: CASSLFSGGFNEQFF
J: TRBJ2-2; V: TRBV25-1; D: NA; size: NA; DNA: TGTGCCAGCAGTGTCCAGGGATTGAACACCGGGGAGCTGTTTTTT; CDR3: CASSVQGLNTGELFF
J: TRBJ2-1; V: TRBV2; D: TRBD2; size: once; DNA: TGTGCCAGCAGACTAGCGGGGGAATACAATGAGCAGTTCTTC; CDR3: CASRLAGEYNEQFF
J: TRBJ2-5; V: TRBV11-2; D: TRBD2; size: NA; DNA: TGTGCCAGCAGCTTAGAGGGACTAGCGGGACTCGAGACCCAGTACTTC; CDR3: CASSLEGLAGLETQYF